This TCR beta chain is from a study of Ad26.COV2.S vaccination and SARS-CoV-2 variants. General study results and limits: Possibly, TCR breadth and depth analyses underestimated total T cell responses.

Data came from immunoSEQ multiplex PCR; TCRdb stores just in-frame clones and leaves some out. Seen here are about 350,000 clones, around 86% observed once, and the top ten hold about 3.5%. Treatment: 15 to 20 received Ad26.COV2.S at low or high dose, single or two shots; 5 received placebo; per-sample allocation not given. Vaccine and placebo recipients were sampled on day 63 after the first injection. Remarks on this clone: Its antigen is not known.

The receptor's source is a person between 18 and 59 years old who received the Ad26.COV2.S COVID-19 vaccine or a placebo. Sequenced here: peripheral blood, sampled in a trial of Ad26.COV2.S vaccine versus placebo.

The CDR3 DNA reads as TGTGCCACCAGCAGAGAACAGGGGATTAATGAAAAACTGTTTTTT. The encoded protein is CATSREQGINEKLFF. The V call is TRBV15, the J call TRBJ1-4; 7 bases agree with TRBD1. Germline loops: CDR1 LNHNV, CDR2 YYDKDF (reference sequence). This CDR3 is 15 amino acids long. Trimming removed 0 bases from V and 4 bases from J; junction bases left unmatched: 2. Supplemented by reference TRBV15 and TRBJ1-4, the full variable domain reads DAMVIQNPRYQVTQFGKPVTLSCSQTLNHNVMYWYQQKSSQAPKLLFHYYDKDFNNEADTPDNFQSRRPNTSFCFLDIRSPGLGDTAMYLCATSREQGINEKLFFGSGTQLSVL.